One sample yielded the 8 T cell receptor beta chains listed below, sequenced in a study of T cells in localized non-small cell lung cancer. TCRdb's copy holds only in-frame clones and misses some; the assay was immunoSEQ multiplex PCR. The sample consists of fewer than 60,000 clones, under 85% of them appearing once. The specimen was peripheral blood, collected before any cancer treatment. The receptor set was obtained from a female donor at least 60 years old with stage II squamous cell lung carcinoma.

Here the CDR3 DNA reads TGTGCCATCAGCAGGACAGGGGACAATCAGCCCCAGCATTTT. Residues: CAISRTGDNQPQHF. The V call is TRBV10-3, the J call TRBJ1-5, with 9 bases aligning to TRBD1. This CDR3 is built from 14 residues. Germline CDR1 ENHRY, CDR2 SYGVKD. The trim removed 6 bases at V and 3 bases at J, leaving 3 bases unmatched.

The gene calls are TRBV14 and TRBJ2-7; D is possibly TRBD1 (5 bases). The CDR3 covers 16 residues. CDR1 SGHDN and CDR2 FVKESK come from the germline V gene. Between the trimmed V and J ends, which lost 0 bases and 5 bases, there was a span of 17 bases. The CDR3 bases are TGTGCCAGCAGCCAAGACTATCTGCAGGGTCAGGACGAGCAGTACTTC. It translates to CASSQDYLQGQDEQYF. The variable domain in full, completed from reference TRBV14 and TRBJ2-7, reads EAGVTQFPSHSVIEKGQTVTLRCDPISGHDNLYWYRRVMGKEIKFLLHFVKESKQDESGMPNNRFLAERTGGTYSTLKVQPAELEDSGVYFCASSQDYLQGQDEQYFGPGTRLTVT.

V gene TRBV27 combines with J gene TRBJ1-2, with D hard to call. The CDR3 has 12 amino acids. Germline CDR1 is MNHEY and CDR2 is SMNVEV (reference sequence). The V gene lost 7 bases and the J gene lost 2 bases, with 8 bases spanning the gap. DNA for the CDR3: TGTGCCAGCAAGGAGAAAAACTATGGCTACACCTTC. This gives the protein CASKEKNYGYTF.

Here the CDR3 reads CASSVGRFYGYTF. DNA for the CDR3: TGTGCCAGCAGCGTAGGACGCTTCTATGGCTACACCTTC. The V call is TRBV6-5, the J call TRBJ1-2; D is uncertain. Germline CDR1 is MNHEY and CDR2 is SVGAGI. This CDR3 has 13 residues. Trimming removed 6 bases from V and 4 bases from J, with 12 bases in between.

This clone showed up just a few times. CDR3 DNA: TGTGCCAGCAGCTTCTCATCAACTAATGAAAAACTGTTTTTT. Protein sequence: CASSFSSTNEKLFF. The rearrangement links TRBV7-9 to TRBJ1-4; D uncertain. V lost 3 bases, J lost 0 bases, and 5 bases lay in between. The CDR3 is 14 residues long. Germline V lookup: CDR1 SEHNR, CDR2 FQNEAQ (reference sequence).

This chain joins TRBV7-3 and TRBJ1-2; 7 bases are shared with TRBD1. Losses at the gene ends were 5 bases for V and 5 bases for J; bases not matched to a gene: 8. Germline-derived CDR1 and CDR2 are SGHTA and FQGTGA. The CDR3 runs to 14 residues. CDR3 DNA sequence: TGTGCCAGCAGCCCCCAGGGGGTCGGGTATGGCTACACCTTC. Residues: CASSPQGVGYGYTF.

This clone was counted between two and nine times. CDR3 sequence (DNA): TGTGCCAGCAGCTCCGGACAGATCGTCGATTCACCCCTCCACTTT. This sequence encodes CASSSGQIVDSPLHF. The J gene is TRBJ1-6, the V gene TRBV5-5, with a possible D match to TRBD1 (6 bases). The CDR3 runs 15 residues. Trimming stripped 3 bases from V and 8 bases from J, with 15 bases between. Germline-derived CDR1 and CDR2 are SGHKS and YYEKEE (reference sequence).

The rearrangement uses TRBV6-1 and TRBJ1-5, with no clear D. The germline gives CDR1 MNHNS, CDR2 SASEGT. CDR3 size: 13 residues. With 10 bases removed from V and 2 bases from J, the gap between germline ends came to 12 bases. DNA for the CDR3: TGTGCCACGGCCGACACGGGCAATCAGCCCCAGCATTTT. Residues: CATADTGNQPQHF.